This TCR beta chain originates from a study of tumor-infiltrating lymphocytes in primary liver carcinoma. Study overall: Enrolled patients were male and female, aged 30 to 69 years. Sequencing of the samples generated roughly 3.5 to 7.13 million productive TCRbeta reads, with similar yields across tissue types. Measuring about 4.2 to 10 cm across, the tumors were staged as T1-T3 N0M0.

V was cut by 0 bases and J by 0 bases, with 7 bases left in between. This CDR3 has 15 residues. Per germline, CDR1 SGHRS and CDR2 YFSETQ. Germline DNA was extracted alongside blood RNA, which was obtained from unsorted whole blood. Regarding the study as a whole: Tumors significantly exceeded blood in top-250-clone fraction (p = 0.039).

A constant-region primer served to make TCR beta cDNA from about 0.45 ug total RNA. For TCR beta, libraries were produced by three nested multiplex PCR rounds using slightly modified ARM-PCR. The study ran its first two PCR rounds for roughly 10 cycles each, using TRBV1-TRBV30 forward primers and a C-beta reverse primer. TCRdb analysed the multiplex PCR reads with MiXCR anew, one entry per CDR3 protein. The sample lists hundreds of thousands of distinct CDR3 sequences; 58% were seen once. With regard to this clonotype: What it recognizes is unknown.

The V and J genes are TRBV5-1 and TRBJ1-3; possible D gene TRBD1, 5 bases. This TCR derives from a woman aged 25 to 39 with primary liver carcinoma and hepatitis B virus infection. The sequencing sample was made of peripheral blood. The CDR3 loop is CASSLDGASGNTIYF. The CDR3 bases are TGCGCCAGCAGCTTGGATGGGGCCTCTGGAAACACCATATATTTT. Supplemented by reference TRBV5-1 and TRBJ1-3, the full variable domain reads KAGVTQTPRYLIKTRGQQVTLSCSPISGHRSVSWYQQTPGQGLQFLFEYFSETQRNKGNFPGRFSGRQFSNSRSEMNVSTLELGDSALYLCASSLDGASGNTIYFGEGSWLTVV.